This T cell receptor beta chain comes out of a study of blood T cell repertoires in COVID-19. Study-level information: The United States, Italy and Spain were the sources of the acute and convalescent COVID-19 samples. Nucleic acid was either cDNA or gDNA, and it came from T cells, B-cell-depleted T cells, or PBMCs.

V was pared by 0 bases and J by 2 bases, with 20 bases between. Germline loops: CDR1 LNHDA, CDR2 SQIVND (reference sequence). The CDR3 has 20 amino acids. Authors' processing steps: How many nucleated cells were present was estimated from reference gene primer amplification. TCRdb's copy holds only in-frame clones and misses some; the assay was immunoSEQ multiplex PCR. D and trimming come from the DNA, and the V and J calls and clone size come from that table. The sample contains about 180,000 clones, 80% to 90% of which appear only once. This sequence originates from a man in his sixties or seventies with active or convalescent COVID-19. The gene calls are TRBV19 and TRBJ1-6; no clear D. The sequenced sample was peripheral blood. This CDR3 reads CASSIDCNAGIRTYNSPLHF. The CDR3 nucleotides read TGTGCCAGTAGTATAGATTGTAATGCAGGAATAAGGACCTATAATTCACCCCTCCACTTT.